Listed below are T cell receptor beta chains from one sample, sequenced in a study. MiXCR, run by TCRdb on the 5' RACE reads, gives a single entry per CDR3 protein. The sample contains 7,500 to 9,500 distinct CDR3 sequences, more than 30% of which appear only once. The sample was tumor-infiltrating memory CD4+ T cells sorted from the breast tumor. These receptors originate from a female donor with breast cancer. The conserved cysteine and the conserved F or W are not part of the CDR3 here.

V: TRBV7-9
length: 14
J: TRBJ1-1
CDR3: ASSSYGQGPNTEAF

V: TRBV5-1
length: 11
J: TRBJ1-5
CDR3: ASRPSVSQPQH

V: TRBV5-1
length: 13
J: TRBJ2-7
CDR3: ASSSLGRNTYEQY

V: TRBV20-1
length: 12
J: TRBJ2-1
CDR3: SARRGSGGNEQF

V: TRBV11-3
length: 11
J: TRBJ2-3
CDR3: ASSPGSGDTQY

V: TRBV5-1
length: 14
J: TRBJ2-3
CDR3: ASKLGDGKNTDTQY

V: TRBV27
length: 17
J: TRBJ1-6
CDR3: ASSLSKGLLSSYNSPLH

V: TRBV5-1
length: 12
J: TRBJ1-1
CDR3: ASSPGDVNTEAF

V: TRBV24-1
length: 13
J: TRBJ2-7
CDR3: ATSDGTERRHEQY

V: TRBV9
length: 11
J: TRBJ1-1
CDR3: ASSLQVNTEAF

V: TRBV29-1
length: 11
J: TRBJ1-1
CDR3: SVWDRLNTEAF

V: TRBV5-1
length: 12
J: TRBJ1-2
CDR3: ASSLVPGNYGYT

V: TRBV2
length: 14
J: TRBJ2-1
CDR3: ASKDSVKSSYNEQF

V: TRBV20-1
length: 12
J: TRBJ1-1
CDR3: SARAGPTNTEAF

V: TRBV5-1
length: 16
J: TRBJ2-2
CDR3: ASSPRGSGSTNTGELF

V: TRBV14
length: 14
J: TRBJ2-2
CDR3: ASSPGQEPNTGELF

V: TRBV20-1
length: 11
J: TRBJ1-1
CDR3: SAKPTGYTEAF

V: TRBV11-2
length: 16
J: TRBJ2-1
CDR3: ASTSVTSGGAFDNEQF

V: TRBV7-2
length: 13
J: TRBJ2-7
CDR3: ASQMKTGGQYEQY

V: TRBV5-1
length: 12
J: TRBJ2-5
CDR3: ASSLWTGQETQY